This TCR beta chain was recorded in a study of T-cell reconstitution after alpha-beta-depleted transplantation in children. V was clipped by 0 bases and J by 6 bases; unmatched bases: 4. Germline loops: CDR1 SGHDN, CDR2 FVKESK. The CDR3 extends over 15 amino acids. Worth noting for this clonotype: Its antigen is not known.

The authors prepared the TCRbeta library with unique molecular identifiers. MiXCR was run by TCRdb on the PCR reads, yielding one entry per CDR3 protein. This repertoire shows fewer than 700,000 distinct CDR3 sequences, approximately 12% found once; its top ten account for 2.2%. Notes on the study in general: Expanded graft clones numbering several hundred reportedly gave rise to alpha-beta T cells about two months after transplant.

The material was PBMCs, mostly from graft donor cells, obtained 360 days after TCRalphabeta/CD19-depleted stem cell transplant. The clonotype originates from a male patient between 10 and 17 years old who had a stem cell transplant for acute myeloid leukemia, so the T cells may come from the graft donor. The chain joins TRBV14 to TRBJ2-3; 9 bases line up with TRBD2. Here the CDR3 reads CASSQDGTSLDTQYF. The CDR3 DNA reads TGTGCCAGCAGCCAAGATGGGACTAGCTTGGATACGCAGTATTTT.